The 15 T cell receptor beta chains below all came from one sample that was sequenced in a study of cytomegalovirus exposure and HLA in healthy donors (dated by TCRdb to between 2016 and 2019). Receptor libraries were prepared by the immunoSEQ multiplex PCR assay. The multiplex PCR relied on a mix of 60 forward primers for TCR Vbeta segments and 13 reverse primers for TCR Jbeta segments. What TCRdb holds here is the immuneACCESS table cut down to in-frame rearrangements. Part of the clones is not present; checked against another copy, under half of the missing clones reflect an unresolved V gene, and the others are unexplained. Across this sample there are more than 130,000 clones, with about 80% seen only once. The top ten hold roughly 2% of the sample. The sequencing input was PBMCs. Receptors originate from a man aged 25-40 years in good health and CMV-seronegative.

The DNA for the CDR3 is TGCGCCAGCAGCCCCTCGAAGTTCGGACTATCCGATGGCTACACCTTC. Encoded protein: CASSPSKFGLSDGYTF. This chain links TRBV5-1 with TRBJ1-2; D uncertain. The CDR3 length is 16 residues. CDR1 SGHRS and CDR2 YFSETQ come from the germline V gene. V dropped 4 bases and J dropped 6 bases, with 22 bases sitting between them.

The rearrangement joins TRBV28 to TRBJ2-3; 10 nucleotides match TRBD2. The CDR3 totals 14 residues. The ends lost 7 bases at V and 6 bases at J; junction bases unmatched: 7. Per germline, CDR1 MDHEN and CDR2 SYDVKM. The DNA for the CDR3 is TGTGCCAGCATGGAGCGGGGGGGCCGGGATACGCAGTATTTT. It translates to CASMERGGRDTQYF.

This clone was picked up a small number of times. The genes are TRBV4-2 and TRBJ2-7; TRBD2 matches 9 bases. Germline CDR1 and CDR2: LGHNA and YNFKEQ. The CDR3 totals 15 residues. V shed 3 bases and J 6 bases; nucleotides not matched to a gene: 9. The CDR3 region has the DNA TGTGCCAGCAGCCAGGCCAGCGCTAGCGGGGCCGAGCAGTACTTC. Translation gives CASSQASASGAEQYF.

The J gene is TRBJ2-1, the V gene TRBV5-1, with 12 positions matching TRBD2. In germline, CDR1 is SGHRS, CDR2 YFSETQ. Losses at the gene ends were 0 bases for V and 10 bases for J; bases not matched to a gene: 2. The CDR3 has 14 residues. The CDR3 reads CASSLGTSGAEQFF. In DNA form, the CDR3 reads TGCGCCAGCAGCTTGGGGACTAGCGGGGCCGAGCAGTTCTTC.

The chain carries TRBV9 and TRBJ2-1, with 8 positions matching TRBD1. Trimming took 7 bases from V and 4 from J; bases not matched to a gene: 4. The length of the CDR3 is 13 residues. Germline V CDR1 and CDR2: SGDLS, YYNGEE. This CDR3 reads CASRRTGYNEQFF. CDR3 sequence (DNA): TGTGCCAGCCGGAGGACAGGGTACAATGAGCAGTTCTTC.

The J gene is TRBJ1-1, the V gene TRBV5-1; D may be TRBD1 (5 bases). The CDR3 sequence is 14 residues long. Germline CDR1 and CDR2: SGHRS and YFSETQ. The V gene lost 5 bases and the J gene lost 1 base, with 12 bases spanning the gap. The CDR3 here is CASSGQGANTEAFF. The CDR3 coding sequence is TGCGCCAGCAGTGGCCAGGGTGCGAACACTGAAGCTTTCTTT.

The chain carries TRBV21-1 and TRBJ1-5; no DNA check was done on the table's D call, TRBD1. TRBV21-1 is labeled a pseudogene. The CDR3 consists of 19 residues. DNA for the CDR3: TGTGCCAGCAGCCTCCCTACCGGGCCCTCCACCCAAGGGGGACAGCCCCAGCATTTT. This translates into CASSLPTGPSTQGGQPQHF.

This chain links TRBV7-9 with TRBJ2-7, with D maybe TRBD2 (6 bases). This CDR3 spans 16 amino acids. Germline assignment: CDR1 SEHNR and CDR2 FQNEAQ (reference sequence). V dropped 5 bases and J dropped 3 bases, with 20 bases sitting between them. The CDR3 nucleotides are TGTGCCAGCAGCCCAATGGGGCGGGGAGGTTTCTACGAGCAGTACTTC. Translated: CASSPMGRGGFYEQYF.

The rearrangement joins TRBV5-1 to TRBJ2-2; 8 positions match TRBD1. This CDR3 region has 18 residues. CDR1 SGHRS and CDR2 YFSETQ come from the germline V gene. V lost 4 bases to trimming and J lost 2 bases; unmatched junction nucleotides: 13. The CDR3 loop is CASSPYPSGQGNTGELFF. CDR3 DNA sequence: TGCGCCAGCAGCCCTTACCCCTCCGGACAGGGCAACACCGGGGAGCTGTTTTTT.

This sequence joins TRBV5-8 and TRBJ2-7, with D uncertain. The CDR3 consists of 14 residues. Germline CDR1 SGHTS, CDR2 YDEGEE. The V and J ends lost 3 bases and 3 bases respectively, with 13 bases between them. The CDR3 loop reads CASSSYQVNYEQYF. CDR3 bases: TGTGCCAGCAGCTCCTACCAGGTCAACTACGAGCAGTACTTC.

In its sample, this clone was seen a few times. CDR3 sequence (DNA): TGTGCCAGCAGCCAAGGGTTCGATAGGGGGACGGTAACAGATACGCAGTATTTT. Translated, it gives CASSQGFDRGTVTDTQYF. This rearrangement joins TRBV4-2 to TRBJ2-3; a weak D match, TRBD1 (6 bases). There are 18 residues in the CDR3. Germline values: CDR1 LGHNA, CDR2 YNFKEQ. V was cut by 1 base and J by 3 bases, with 20 bases left in between.

Here the CDR3 reads CASSLRGPGEQYF. CDR3 bases: TGTGCCAGCAGCTTACGTGGCCCGGGCGAGCAGTACTTC. The chain is built from TRBV7-2 and TRBJ2-7; D is ambiguous. Per germline, CDR1 SGHTA and CDR2 FQGNSA. The CDR3 has 13 amino acids. The V end lost 2 bases, the J end lost 6 bases, and 11 bases lay between the germline ends.

V and J are TRBV7-9 and TRBJ2-3, with D possibly TRBD2 on 6 matching bases. Germline CDR1 reads SEHNR; CDR2 reads FQNEAQ (reference sequence). Trimming shortened V by 1 base and J by 1 base, and 9 bases separated the two germline ends. CDR3 size: 15 residues. CDR3 protein: CASSLVGGGTDTQYF. CDR3 bases: TGTGCCAGCAGCTTAGTCGGGGGAGGCACAGATACGCAGTATTTT.

The chain is built from TRBV4-1 and TRBJ1-1, with 7 bases aligning to TRBD1. With V trimmed by 0 bases and J by 1 base, 5 bases remained unmatched. CDR1 is MGHRA, CDR2 YSYEKL, per germline. This CDR3 spans 16 amino acids. The chain's CDR3 is CASSQELQGPNTEAFF. CDR3 DNA sequence: TGCGCCAGCAGCCAAGAACTACAGGGGCCGAACACTGAAGCTTTCTTT.

J is TRBJ2-5 and V is TRBV10-3, with 8 bases fitting TRBD2. Unmatched junction bases numbered 12, after V lost 4 bases and J lost 2 bases. Germline assignment: CDR1 ENHRY and CDR2 SYGVKD. The length of the CDR3 is 17 residues. The CDR3 DNA is TGTGCCATCAGTGGGCAGGTGGGACTAGGGGTTCAAGAGACCCAGTACTTC. Its translation: CAISGQVGLGVQETQYF.